Listed below are T cell receptor beta chains from one sample, sequenced in a study of response to subunit inactivated influenza vaccine. TCRdb redid the calling of the RT-PCR reads with MiXCR, one entry per CDR3 protein. This table holds approximately 530,000 distinct CDR3 sequences, 6.5% to 8% found once. Source: PBMCs from blood, taken about 23 months after vaccination. The source of these receptors is a man aged 45-69 years who received an inactivated influenza vaccine. The CDR3 runs from the conserved cysteine through the conserved F or W. Fields, in order: D gene, clone size, J gene, V gene, CDR3 protein, CDR3 DNA. D genes are given only for firm matches. Size is stated for part of the rows, as once, few or many counts, or as a class when the clone is expanded.

>-|many|TRBJ2-7|TRBV6-1
CASSPGVASYEQYF
TGTGCCAGCAGCCCAGGGGTGGCCTCCTACGAGCAGTACTTC
>TRBD1|few|TRBJ2-1|TRBV9
CASSAGQGSSNEQFF
TGTGCCAGCAGCGCAGGACAGGGTTCGTCCAATGAGCAGTTCTTC
>-|many|TRBJ2-5|TRBV5-1
CASKESFQETQYF
TGCGCCAGCAAGGAATCATTTCAGGAGACCCAGTACTTC
>-|few|TRBJ1-5|TRBV10-2
CASSDATAPSWPQHF
TGCGCCAGCAGTGACGCGACAGCACCTTCTTGGCCCCAGCATTTT
>-|-|TRBJ1-3|TRBV3-1
CASSLLTGVSGNTIYF
TGTGCCAGCAGCCTTCTGACAGGAGTCTCTGGAAACACCATATATTTT
>-|-|TRBJ2-7|TRBV7-2
CASSLGALQYF
TGTGCCAGCAGCCTAGGGGCACTTCAGTACTTC
>TRBD1|few|TRBJ1-2|TRBV7-9
CASSLGTGRYGYTF
TGTGCCAGCAGCTTAGGGACAGGGCGTTATGGCTACACCTTC
>TRBD1|-|TRBJ2-5|TRBV5-1
CASSKDRVEETQYF
TGCGCCAGCAGCAAAGACAGGGTTGAAGAGACCCAGTACTTC
>TRBD2|few|TRBJ2-3|TRBV3-1
CASSQGRRGGLDTQYF
TGTGCCAGCAGCCAAGGGCGGCGGGGGGGCTTAGATACGCAGTATTTT
>TRBD2|many|TRBJ2-2|TRBV20-1
CSARESAGGPGELFF
TGCAGTGCGAGGGAGTCAGCGGGAGGGCCCGGGGAGCTGTTTTTT
>TRBD1|-|TRBJ1-6|TRBV20-1
CSARATGGWYSPLHF
TGCAGTGCTAGAGCCACAGGGGGTTGGTATTCACCCCTCCACTTT
>TRBD1|few|TRBJ1-2|TRBV4-2
CASSQAGQGPSYGYTF
TGTGCCAGCAGCCAAGCGGGACAGGGACCATCCTATGGCTACACCTTC
>-|many|TRBJ2-7|TRBV12-3/TRBV12-4
CASSLRKVEQYF
TGTGCCAGCAGCCTCCGAAAGGTCGAGCAGTACTTC
>TRBD1|-|TRBJ2-5|TRBV18
CASSPTDRARPQETQYF
TGTGCCAGCTCACCAACCGACAGGGCGAGACCCCAAGAGACCCAGTACTTC
>TRBD2|few|TRBJ2-3|TRBV20-1
CSARTSGGGDTQYF
TGCAGTGCAAGGACTAGCGGAGGGGGGGATACGCAGTATTTT
>TRBD1|many|TRBJ2-3|TRBV7-8
CASSSGGRGTDTQYF
TGTGCCAGCAGCTCAGGGGGCAGGGGCACAGATACGCAGTATTTT
>-|many|TRBJ1-1|TRBV15
CATSRGLNTEAFF
TGTGCCACCAGCCGGGGCCTGAACACTGAAGCTTTCTTT
>-|-|TRBJ2-6|TRBV20-1
CSARDLSSGANVLTF
TGCAGTGCTAGAGATCTCTCATCTGGGGCCAACGTCCTGACTTTC
>TRBD1|few|TRBJ2-3|TRBV30
CAWRTGTGLTDTQYF
TGTGCCTGGAGGACCGGGACAGGGCTCACAGATACGCAGTATTTT
>-|-|TRBJ2-3|TRBV5-4
CASSTGPDTQYF
TGTGCCAGCAGCACCGGTCCAGATACGCAGTATTTT
>-|-|TRBJ1-6|TRBV6-1
CASSLQNSTLHF
TGTGCCAGCAGCCTACAGAATTCAACCCTCCACTTT
>TRBD2|once|TRBJ2-1|TRBV19
CASRRTSHEQFF
TGTGCCAGTAGGCGGACTAGTCATGAGCAGTTCTTC
>TRBD2|-|TRBJ2-7|TRBV12-3/TRBV12-4
CASSGRTSGSSYEQYF
TGTGCCAGCAGTGGCCGGACTAGCGGGAGTTCGTACGAGCAGTACTTC
>-|-|TRBJ2-3|TRBV2
CASSERLPATDTQYF
TGTGCCAGCAGTGAACGCCTCCCCGCCACAGATACGCAGTATTTT
>-|-|TRBJ1-1|TRBV7-8
CASSYEGMNTEAFF
TGTGCCAGCAGCTATGAGGGGATGAACACTGAAGCTTTCTTT
>-|many|TRBJ2-7|TRBV12-3/TRBV12-4
CASSLTGAYEQYF
TGTGCCAGCAGTTTAACTGGGGCCTACGAGCAGTACTTC
>-|-|TRBJ1-2|TRBV7-2
CASSLGSGGYTF
TGTGCCAGCAGCTTAGGAAGCGGTGGCTACACCTTC
>TRBD1|-|TRBJ2-3|TRBV28
CASGQGATDTQYF
TGTGCCAGCGGGCAGGGGGCAACAGATACGCAGTATTTT
>-|-|TRBJ2-7|TRBV12-3/TRBV12-4
CASTQGGLGAYEQYF
TGTGCCAGCACTCAAGGGGGACTGGGGGCCTACGAGCAGTACTTC
>TRBD1|few|TRBJ2-7|TRBV7-9
CASSQQGSDYEQYF
TGTGCCAGCAGCCAACAGGGGTCAGACTACGAGCAGTACTTC
>-|many|TRBJ1-1|TRBV29-1
CSADQGGATEAFF
TGCAGCGCGGACCAGGGAGGCGCGACTGAAGCTTTCTTT
>TRBD1|-|TRBJ1-4|TRBV20-1
CSADRGSNEKLFF
TGCAGTGCCGACAGGGGCTCCAATGAAAAACTGTTTTTT
>-|-|TRBJ1-2|TRBV13
CASSHERTASGYTF
TGTGCCAGCAGCCACGAAAGGACAGCGAGCGGCTACACCTTC
>-|many|TRBJ2-7|TRBV3-1
CASSQDLPYVQYF
TGTGCCAGCAGCCAAGATCTTCCCTATGTGCAGTACTTC
>-|few|TRBJ2-1|TRBV15
CATSRAGQTYNEQFF
TGTGCCACCAGCAGAGCTGGACAGACTTACAATGAGCAGTTCTTC
>-|few|TRBJ2-6|TRBV28
CASSLMISGANVLTF
TGTGCCAGCAGTTTAATGATTTCTGGGGCCAACGTCCTGACTTTC
>TRBD1|few|TRBJ1-4|TRBV5-5
CASSLALNRGLNEKLFF
TGTGCCAGCAGCTTGGCCCTAAACAGGGGGCTTAATGAAAAACTGTTTTTT
>-|few|TRBJ2-7|TRBV10-3
CAIGSAFYEQYF
TGTGCCATCGGTTCCGCGTTCTACGAGCAGTACTTC
>-|few|TRBJ2-1|TRBV24-1
CATSEGGSSYNEQFF
TGTGCCACCAGTGAGGGTGGGTCCTCCTACAATGAGCAGTTCTTC
>-|few|TRBJ2-1|TRBV6-5
CASSSISLRVEQFF
TGTGCCAGCAGTTCTATCTCCCTGCGGGTTGAGCAGTTCTTC
>TRBD2|-|TRBJ2-1|TRBV28
CASSFWSGTRGRHEQFF
TGTGCCAGCAGTTTTTGGTCGGGCACCCGCGGGAGGCATGAGCAGTTCTTC
>-|many|TRBJ1-1|TRBV5-1
CASSLAEGTYTEAFF
TGCGCCAGCAGCTTGGCCGAAGGGACCTATACTGAAGCTTTCTTT
>-|many|TRBJ2-3|TRBV7-2
CASSLLTGRGSDTQYF
TGTGCCAGCAGCTTGCTGACGGGGAGGGGGTCGGATACGCAGTATTTT
>-|-|TRBJ1-4|TRBV5-1
CASSLLGISNEKLFF
TGCGCCAGCAGCTTGCTGGGGATTTCTAATGAAAAACTGTTTTTT
>TRBD2|few|TRBJ2-3|TRBV20-1
CSARGLADTDTQYF
TGCAGTGCGAGAGGACTAGCGGACACAGATACGCAGTATTTT
>TRBD2|-|TRBJ2-3|TRBV4-2
CASSPQERENTQYF
TGTGCCAGCAGCCCTCAGGAGCGGGAGAATACGCAGTATTTT
>-|few|TRBJ1-6|TRBV7-9
CASSLARTGNSPLHF
TGTGCCAGCAGCTTAGCGCGAACAGGGAATTCACCCCTCCACTTT
>-|many|TRBJ2-1|TRBV4-3
CASTQDTSYNEQFF
TGCGCCAGCACCCAAGACACCTCCTACAATGAGCAGTTCTTC
>-|many|TRBJ2-5|TRBV4-2
CASSQERQRNQETQYF
TGTGCCAGCAGCCAAGAACGGCAGCGGAACCAAGAGACCCAGTACTTC
>-|-|TRBJ2-7|TRBV29-1
CSAELGVGYEQYF
TGCAGCGCTGAATTGGGAGTCGGCTACGAGCAGTACTTC
>-|few|TRBJ1-2|TRBV2
CASSRGLGGGYTF
TGTGCCAGCAGTCGCGGTTTGGGGGGTGGCTACACCTTC
>TRBD2|-|TRBJ2-1|TRBV6-1
CASSKRPGLAGDNEQFF
TGTGCCAGCAGTAAACGCCCGGGACTAGCTGGTGACAATGAGCAGTTCTTC
>-|-|TRBJ2-1|TRBV3-1
CASSRPGQHHNEQFF
TGTGCCAGCAGCCGTCCGGGGCAGCACCACAATGAGCAGTTCTTC